This TCR beta chain originates from a study of blood T cell repertoires in COVID-19. Study at large: Sites across the United States, Italy and Spain contributed samples from acute and convalescent COVID-19.

Germline CDR1 MNHEY, CDR2 SMNVEV (reference sequence). The CDR3 covers 16 residues. V shed 5 bases and J 6 bases; nucleotides not matched to a gene: 12. This clone was counted a single time. Original processing notes: Quantification of nucleated cells was approximated via reference gene primer amplification. Sequenced by immunoSEQ multiplex PCR; TCRdb stores in-frame clones only, minus some. For V, J and clone size, that table is used; D and trimming come from the DNA. Among approximately 180,000 clones, more than 80% were seen once, and the ten largest hold 9.5% to 15%. It was during active infection that Seattle patients were enrolled and then longitudinally followed.

Sequenced sample: peripheral blood. The sequence was obtained from a woman at least 80 years old with COVID-19, enrolled during active disease. The rearrangement joins TRBV27 to TRBJ2-3, with 9 bases lining up with TRBD1. The CDR3 DNA reads TGTGCCAGCAGTAAGGACAGGGGAAAATGGTCGGATACGCAGTATTTT. Protein sequence: CASSKDRGKWSDTQYF.